Here is one T cell receptor (beta chain) with its context. Its matching antigen is unknown. Researchers ran the PCR with 60 Vbeta and 13 Jbeta primers. The method was immunoSEQ multiplex PCR; TCRdb's version includes in-frame clones alone and lacks a portion of them. The sample has tens of thousands of clones; 9.5% to 13% are singletons. The data belong to a study of cytomegalovirus exposure and HLA in healthy donors. Points from the study as a whole: As confirmed in vitro, three CMV-associated chains were specific for CMV antigens. With DRB1 most and HLA-C fewest, TCR association rates differed between HLA loci in a later analysis. A prior analysis recorded that most TCR beta V segments were productive about 90% or about 30% of the time.

The CDR3 is 14 amino acids. V was pared by 0 bases and J by 0 bases, with 6 bases between. Germline V gives CDR1 SGHRS, CDR2 YFSETQ. The sample comprised PBMCs. This receptor was obtained from a man aged 60 to 69 in good health and CMV-seropositive. The chain carries TRBV5-1 and TRBJ1-2; D remains ambiguous. The CDR3 region has the DNA TGCGCCAGCAGCTTGGACGGTTCTAACTATGGCTACACCTTC. Translated, it gives CASSLDGSNYGYTF.